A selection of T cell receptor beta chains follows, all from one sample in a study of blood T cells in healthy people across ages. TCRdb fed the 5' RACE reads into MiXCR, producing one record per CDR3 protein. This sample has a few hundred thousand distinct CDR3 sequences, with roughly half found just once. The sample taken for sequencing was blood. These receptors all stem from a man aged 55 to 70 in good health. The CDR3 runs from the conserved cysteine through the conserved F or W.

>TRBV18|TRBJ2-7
CASSPHLASEQYF
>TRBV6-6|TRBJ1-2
CASTYSREGPEYTF
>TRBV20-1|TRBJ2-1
CSARVAGGLRFNEQFF
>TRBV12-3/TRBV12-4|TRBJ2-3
CASSLQLPSTDTQYF
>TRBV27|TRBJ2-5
CASSIPGQGRNEQYF
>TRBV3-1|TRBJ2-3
CASSPGVKTSGTDTQYF
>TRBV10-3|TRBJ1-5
CAIKADNQPQHF
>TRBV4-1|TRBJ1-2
CASSPLGAHGYTF
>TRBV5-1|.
CASSFTSDSYNEQYF
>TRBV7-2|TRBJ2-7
CASSLRTSNSYEQYF
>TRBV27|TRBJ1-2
CASSSWDSSGYTF
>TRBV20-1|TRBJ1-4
CSAREGSVNEKLFF
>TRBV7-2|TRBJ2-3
CASSRTSGNTDTQYF
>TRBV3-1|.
CASSPQTQIAYNEQYF
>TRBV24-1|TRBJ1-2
CATSDTDRRYGYTF
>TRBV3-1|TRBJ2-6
CASSYLSGTGNGRWANVLTF
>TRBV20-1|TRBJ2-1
CSASNTYNEQFF
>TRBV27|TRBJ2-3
CASSTSVDTQYF
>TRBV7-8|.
CASSFRGPEDEQYF
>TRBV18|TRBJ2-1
CASSPIQGSYNEQFF
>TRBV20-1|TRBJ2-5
CSARPSGGELPYQETQYF
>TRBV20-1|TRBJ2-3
CSASATTDTQYF
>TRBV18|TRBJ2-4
CASSREDIQYF
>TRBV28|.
CASSLRVGGGRETQYF
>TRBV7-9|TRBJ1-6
CASSFADWTGSRSPLHF
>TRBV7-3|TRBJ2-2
CASSLIGAPTGELFF
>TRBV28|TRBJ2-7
CASSSGPYEQYF
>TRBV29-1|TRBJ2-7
CSVPGTSGSEQYF
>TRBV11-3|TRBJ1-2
CASSLPGPSIYGYTF
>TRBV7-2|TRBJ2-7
CASSSPGTGSYEQYF
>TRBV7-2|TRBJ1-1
CASRLDRVRTEAFF
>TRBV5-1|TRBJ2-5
CASSPTTGPETQYF
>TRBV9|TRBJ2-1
CASSPSGENEQFF
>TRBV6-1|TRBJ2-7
CASGSQQGISSEQYF
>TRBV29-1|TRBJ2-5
CRTERGGIEQYF
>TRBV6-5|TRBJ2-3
CASSSTTSGSTDTQYF
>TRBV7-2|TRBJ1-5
CASSTRQGGNQPQHF
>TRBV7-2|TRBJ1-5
CASGLQYSNQPQHF
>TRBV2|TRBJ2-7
CASTTVKLGDATYEQYF
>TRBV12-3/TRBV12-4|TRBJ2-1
CASSLSGAYNEQFF
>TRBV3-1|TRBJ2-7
CASSRDGTPGQYF